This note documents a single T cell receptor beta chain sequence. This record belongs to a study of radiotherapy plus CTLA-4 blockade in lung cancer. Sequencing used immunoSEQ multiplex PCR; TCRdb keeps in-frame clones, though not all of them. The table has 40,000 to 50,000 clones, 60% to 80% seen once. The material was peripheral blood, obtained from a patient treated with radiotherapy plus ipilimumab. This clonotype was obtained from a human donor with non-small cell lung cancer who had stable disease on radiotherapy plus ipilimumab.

The CDR3 coding sequence is TGTGCCAGCAGCATACAGGGGGCGCGGGCGGGGGGACTAAATGAGCAGTTCTTC. Translated, it gives CASSIQGARAGGLNEQFF. The chain uses TRBV11-3 and TRBJ2-1, with D possibly matching TRBD1 (9 bases). Trimming pared 5 bases from V and 7 bases from J, leaving 27 bases between. The CDR3 runs to 18 residues. In germline, CDR1 is SGHNT, CDR2 YENEEA.